This T cell receptor (beta chain) was sequenced for a study of blood T cell repertoires in COVID-19. TCRdb's copy holds only in-frame clones and misses some; the assay was immunoSEQ multiplex PCR. The table records a few hundred thousand clones, around 92% of them present only once. CDR1 and CDR2 from the germline V gene are MNHEY and SMNVEV (reference sequence). The ends lost 4 bases at V and 6 bases at J; junction bases unmatched: 28. CDR3 length: 22 amino acids. The TCR comes from a man aged 40-50 years with acute or convalescent COVID-19. V is TRBV27 and J is TRBJ2-2; 8 bases map to TRBD1. Sample: peripheral blood. The CDR3 bases are TGTGCCAGCAGTTCTTTCCTCACCATTCGAGGGATGTGGCAGGGGGCTTCCGGGGAGCTGTTTTTT. It specifies CASSSFLTIRGMWQGASGELFF.